This TCR beta chain was recorded in a study of T cell repertoires in cytomegalovirus infection. Turning to the study itself: CMV infection plus the matching HLA type was flagged by public TCR beta signatures. Study outcomes and limitations: HLA-C-restricted TCR beta clonotypes specific for CMV led the ex vivo response. Of the TCR beta families, the public ones yielded a cumulative frequency that identified carriers of CMV plus the relevant HLA.

Concerning this clonotype: What it recognizes is unknown.

MiXCR, run by TCRdb on the reads, gives a single entry per CDR3 protein. This sample carries around 110,000 distinct CDR3 sequences, roughly 9.1% of them seen once, and the ten largest clones take roughly 31%. Trimming removed 8 bases at V and 3 bases at J, with 10 bases between. CDR1 is MNHNS, CDR2 SASEGT, per germline. The CDR3 runs 12 residues. This rearrangement joins TRBV6-1 to TRBJ1-1, with D possibly matching TRBD1 (5 bases). Sequencing was carried out using PBMCs, sequenced either directly or after in vitro stimulation (not recorded which). This clonotype was sampled from a human donor in good health (CMV status not recorded). Some clones in this sample may be carry-over from other donors' samples. The CDR3 nucleotides read TGTGCCAGCGGCGGGGGGTACACTGAAGCTTTCTTT. Protein: CASGGGYTEAFF.